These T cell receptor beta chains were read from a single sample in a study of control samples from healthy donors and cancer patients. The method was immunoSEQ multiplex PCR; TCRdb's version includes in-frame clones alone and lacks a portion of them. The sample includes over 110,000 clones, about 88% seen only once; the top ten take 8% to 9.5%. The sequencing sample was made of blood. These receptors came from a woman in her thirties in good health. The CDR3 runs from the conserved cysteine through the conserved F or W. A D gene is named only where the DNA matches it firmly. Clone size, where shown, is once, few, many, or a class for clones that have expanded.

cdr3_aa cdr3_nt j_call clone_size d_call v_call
CASSPTLVGEQYF TGTGCCAGCAGCCCAACGCTGGTCGGGGAGCAGTACTTC TRBJ2-7 . . TRBV25-1
CASPPRDGSSYNEQFF TGTGCCAGCCCCCCTAGGGACGGTAGCTCCTACAATGAGCAGTTCTTC TRBJ2-1 . . TRBV7-9
CSVETGQGGSYEQYF TGCAGCGTTGAGACGGGCCAGGGGGGCTCCTACGAGCAGTACTTC TRBJ2-7 . . TRBV29-1
CASSARQAEDTDTQYF TGTGCCAGCAGTGCCCGTCAGGCGGAGGACACAGATACGCAGTATTTT TRBJ2-3 . . TRBV6-1
CSVEEAGVEPVEQYF TGCAGCGTTGAGGAGGCGGGCGTGGAACCGGTGGAGCAGTACTTC TRBJ2-7 . . TRBV29-1
CAWSALGGWYGYTF TGTGCCTGGAGTGCCCTTGGGGGCTGGTATGGCTACACCTTC TRBJ1-2 . . TRBV30
CASSFLTGDYEQYF TGTGCCAGCAGCTTCCTGACAGGGGACTACGAGCAGTACTTC TRBJ2-7 . TRBD1 TRBV7-9
CASSIWEQGNTGELFF TGTGCCAGTAGTATTTGGGAACAGGGGAACACCGGGGAGCTGTTTTTT TRBJ2-2 . . TRBV19
CASSGGGSISYEQYF TGTGCCAGCAGTGGGGGGGGTAGCATCTCCTACGAGCAGTACTTC TRBJ2-7 . TRBD2 TRBV28
CASSVEPTRGARNEQFF TGTGCCAGCAGCGTAGAACCCACCAGGGGGGCTCGCAATGAGCAGTTCTTC TRBJ2-1 . . TRBV9
CASKGTNYEQYF TGTGCCAGCAAAGGGACTAACTACGAGCAGTACTTC TRBJ2-7 . TRBD2 TRBV12-3/TRBV12-4
CASSYNEKLFF TGTGCCAGCAGCTATAATGAAAAACTGTTTTTT TRBJ1-4 . . TRBV6-5
CASSPLARGLETEAFF TGTGCCAGCTCACCACTAGCCAGGGGGCTGGAAACTGAAGCTTTCTTT TRBJ1-1 . TRBD1 TRBV18
CAWSEPGTEAFF TGTGCCTGGAGTGAACCGGGAACTGAAGCTTTCTTT TRBJ1-1 . . TRBV30
CASSASGTGENTQYF TGTGCCAGTAGTGCCTCCGGGACAGGAGAAAATACGCAGTATTTT TRBJ2-3 . TRBD1 TRBV19
CASSFEGESSYEQYF TGTGCCAGCAGCTTCGAGGGAGAGTCCTCCTACGAGCAGTACTTC TRBJ2-7 . . TRBV5-5
CASSQGTGRGNTEAFF TGTGCCAGCAGCCAAGGGACGGGCAGGGGGAACACTGAAGCTTTCTTT TRBJ1-1 . . TRBV14
CASSLSSGADEKLFF TGCGCCAGCAGCTTGTCCTCGGGGGCGGATGAAAAACTGTTTTTT TRBJ1-4 . . TRBV5-1
CASRPFEQGLNTEAFF TGTGCCAGTAGACCATTTGAACAGGGGCTGAACACTGAAGCTTTCTTT TRBJ1-1 . TRBD1 TRBV19
CASSPGGEQYF TGTGCCAGCTCACCAGGAGGTGAGCAGTACTTC TRBJ2-7 once . TRBV18
CASGQSQSNDGYTF TGTGCTTCCGGACAGTCCCAGTCCAACGATGGCTACACCTTC TRBJ1-2 . . TRBV30
CASSLDSASWQFF TGTGCCAGCAGCTTAGACTCGGCCAGTTGGCAGTTCTTC TRBJ2-1 . . TRBV7-9
CASSRARVGGNQPQHF TGTGCCAGCAGCCGGGCCCGGGTTGGGGGCAATCAGCCCCAGCATTTT TRBJ1-5 . . TRBV7-8
CASKGSQGHEKLFF TGCGCCAGCAAGGGATCACAGGGTCATGAAAAACTGTTTTTT TRBJ1-4 . . TRBV10-2
CASSPSRTENTEAFF TGTGCCAGCTCACCTAGTAGGACAGAAAACACTGAAGCTTTCTTT TRBJ1-1 . . TRBV18
CSATPGTGTEKLFF TGCAGCGCGACCCCCGGGACAGGGACCGAAAAACTGTTTTTT TRBJ1-4 . TRBD1 TRBV29-1
CASRPGDRENRELFF TGTGCCAGCAGACCGGGGGACAGGGAAAACCGGGAGCTGTTTTTT TRBJ2-2 . TRBD1 TRBV27
CASSGRLEYNEQFF TGTGCCAGTAGTGGTCGGCTAGAATACAATGAGCAGTTCTTC TRBJ2-1 . . TRBV19
CASSLVEGLEQFF TGTGCCAGCAGCTTAGTTGAGGGACTGGAGCAGTTCTTC TRBJ2-1 . . TRBV11-2
CASSFLWSSGNTIYF TGTGCCAGCAGCTTTCTCTGGAGCTCTGGAAACACCATATATTTT TRBJ1-3 . . TRBV5-5
CASSLALAGVGEQYF TGTGCCAGCAGTTTGGCACTAGCGGGAGTGGGCGAGCAGTACTTC TRBJ2-7 . TRBD2 TRBV28
CASRYTGTDFVGYTF TGCGCCAGCAGATATACCGGGACAGACTTTGTTGGCTACACCTTC TRBJ1-2 . TRBD1 TRBV5-1
CASSSPVIGTQYF TGTGCCAGCAGTTCTCCGGTAATCGGGACCCAGTACTTC TRBJ2-5 . . TRBV6-2/TRBV6-3
CASKRTGGTYEQYF TGTGCCTCCAAGCGGACAGGGGGGACCTACGAGCAGTACTTC TRBJ2-7 . TRBD1 TRBV5-4
CATCGREMGSGYTF TGTGCCACCTGTGGGCGGGAAATGGGAAGCGGCTACACCTTC TRBJ1-2 . . TRBV24-1
CSVVFAGRPDEQYF TGCAGCGTTGTATTTGCCGGGAGACCTGACGAGCAGTACTTC TRBJ2-7 . . TRBV29-1
CAWNPPLDRGPYEQYF TGTGCCTGGAACCCCCCTCTGGACAGGGGGCCGTACGAGCAGTACTTC TRBJ2-7 . TRBD1 TRBV30
CASSVRTGNYGYTF TGTGCCAGCAGTGTTAGGACAGGGAACTATGGCTACACCTTC TRBJ1-2 . TRBD1 TRBV2
CASSDSGANVLTF TGTGCCAGCTCCGACTCTGGGGCCAACGTCCTGACTTTC TRBJ2-6 . . TRBV6-5
CASSDSHSDEQFF TGTGCCAGCAGTGACAGCCACTCTGATGAGCAGTTCTTC TRBJ2-1 . . TRBV6-4
CASSLGLESNEKLFF TGTGCCAGCAGCTTGGGTCTAGAATCTAATGAAAAACTGTTTTTT TRBJ1-4 . . TRBV5-5
CASSLEGRGAYEQYF TGTGCCAGCAGCTTAGAGGGGCGCGGGGCCTACGAGCAGTACTTC TRBJ2-7 once . TRBV11-2
CAWSLDSGSPVETQYF TGTGCCTGGAGTTTGGATAGCGGGAGCCCCGTGGAGACCCAGTACTTC TRBJ2-5 . TRBD2 TRBV30
CASSQDSAGGWEQYF TGTGCCAGCAGCCAAGATTCCGCGGGAGGGTGGGAGCAGTACTTC TRBJ2-7 . TRBD2 TRBV4-2
CASSPVGSGGFYGYTF TGTGCCAGCAGCCCGGTGGGCTCAGGGGGGTTTTATGGCTACACCTTC TRBJ1-2 few TRBD1 TRBV5-4
CASSKGGASGSIDTQYF TGTGCCAGCAGCAAAGGGGGTGCTAGCGGGAGTATAGATACGCAGTATTTT TRBJ2-3 . TRBD2 TRBV7-2
CAWSVLAYEQYF TGTGCCTGGAGTGTGCTTGCTTACGAGCAGTACTTC TRBJ2-7 . . TRBV30